One sample yielded the 28 T cell receptor delta chains listed below, sequenced in a study of gamma delta lymphoproliferative disorders and STAT genes. TCRdb re-called the multiplex PCR reads through CATT. The data show over 600 delta-chain clones, with 2.9% seen just once and roughly 70% held by the top ten. The receptor sequences were amplified from genomic DNA of peripheral blood mononuclear cells. The sample taken for sequencing was blood. These receptors all stem from a human donor in good health.

This clone was observed a few times. The mismatch at residue 13 between this DNA's translation and the TCRdb protein of a much larger clone likely reflects a read error; the protein shown is translated from the DNA. In DNA, the CDR3 is TGTGCCTGTGACACTCTGGGGGATAAGGAGTCCTGGTACACCCGACAGATGTTTTTC. This codes for CACDTLGDKESWYTRQMFF. The genes are TRDV2 and TRDJ3; 10 nucleotides line up with TRDD3. The germline gives CDR1 GEAIGNYY, CDR2 EKD. This CDR3 comprises 19 residues.

This clone occurred a few times. The TCRdb record carries a much larger clone's protein, which differs from this DNA's translation at residue 10; a read error is the likely cause, and the protein listed here is the DNA translation. CDR3 in DNA: TGTGCCTGTGACTCTTCGGATACTGGGGAAACGAGCTCCTGGGACACCCGACAGATGTTTTTC. Translated: CACDSSDTGETSSWDTRQMFF. The chain recombines TRDV2 with TRDJ3, with 7 bases that match TRDD3. This CDR3 spans 21 amino acids. The V gene's germline CDR1 is GEAIGNYY and CDR2 EKD. The J segment lost 0 bases and the V segment lost 3 bases, leaving 16 bases of the junction unmatched.

This clone is labeled as medium-sized. A far bigger clonotype differs at one base, so this is likely a read error. The V and J genes are TRDV2 and TRDJ1, with 9 bases lining up with TRDD2. CDR1 is GEAIGNYY and CDR2 is EKD in the germline V gene. J gave up 0 bases and V 5 bases, and 15 bases lay outside the gene matches. The CDR3 is 18 residues long. The DNA of the CDR3 is TGTGCCTGTGTTCTAGCCTCCTTCCTACCCACCGACACCGATAAACTCATCTTT. Protein product: CACVLASFLPTDTDKLIF.

This clone was counted ten times or more. The protein given by TCRdb reflects a much larger clone and differs at residue 7 from this DNA's translation, likely from a read error; the protein shown is the DNA's translation. The CDR3 reads CACDTARGRLGDQTDKLIF. The CDR3 DNA reads as TGTGCCTGTGACACCGCAAGAGGGAGACTGGGGGACCAGACCGATAAACTCATCTTT. This chain connects TRDV2 to TRDJ1; 9 nucleotides align to TRDD3. With 0 bases clipped from V and 2 bases from J, the junction kept 15 bases outside the gene matches. The CDR3 length is 19 residues. Germline assignment: CDR1 GEAIGNYY and CDR2 EKD.

This clone occurred a few times. TCRdb's listed protein matches a much larger clone and diverges from this DNA's translation at residue 9, likely through a read error; the protein shown comes from the DNA. The rearrangement joins TRDV2 to TRDJ1, with 8 bases lining up with TRDD3. J gave up 0 bases and V 3 bases, and 14 bases lay outside the gene matches. Germline V CDR1 and CDR2: GEAIGNYY, EKD. The CDR3 consists of 18 residues. The CDR3 nucleotides read TGTGCCTGTGACTTTATACTGGGGGGTACTAGCTACACCGATAAACTCATCTTT. This sequence encodes CACDFILGGTSYTDKLIF.

This clone was picked up a small number of times. TCRdb's protein for this DNA is that of a much larger clone and differs from the translation at residue 12, likely a read error; the protein shown is the DNA translation. The rearrangement uses TRDV2 and TRDJ1; 9 nucleotides agree with TRDD2. CDR1 GEAIGNYY and CDR2 EKD come from the germline V gene. The CDR3 is 18 residues long. Trimming took 5 bases from V and 1 from J; bases not matched to a gene: 16. The CDR3: CACVLVSFLPTGTDKLIF. The CDR3, as DNA: TGTGCCTGTGTTCTAGTCTCCTTCCTACCCACCGGCACCGATAAACTCATCTTT.

This clone was seen more than once but under ten times. Given a far larger clone just one base away, this is likely a sequencing read error. The sample contains more than one DNA sequence encoding this CDR3. V and J are TRDV3 and TRDJ1; 9 bases align to TRDD2. Germline CDR1 and CDR2: TVYSNPD and GDNSRS (reference sequence). The CDR3 loop spans 17 amino acids. J was trimmed by 7 bases and V by 2 bases; bases with no gene match: 20. CDR3 coding DNA: TGTGCCTTTCAGCCTTCCTACGGAGTCTATGGAAGGGTTAAACTCATCTTT. This encodes CAFQPSYGVYGRVKLIF.

This clone has just a few counts. This DNA's translation differs at residue 4 from TCRdb's protein, which comes from a much larger clone; a read error is likely, and the protein shown is translated from the DNA. CDR3 sequence: CACNLTGGSTSWDTRQMFF. CDR3 bases: TGTGCCTGTAATCTGACTGGGGGATCCACCTCCTGGGACACCCGACAGATGTTTTTC. The rearrangement joins TRDV2 to TRDJ3, with 10 positions matching TRDD3. Germline V gene sequence: CDR1 GEAIGNYY, CDR2 EKD. This CDR3 has 19 residues. With V trimmed by 6 bases and J by 0 bases, 10 bases remained unmatched.

This clone was recorded a few times. Given a far larger clone just one base away, this is likely a sequencing read error. Other DNA variants within this sample encode the same CDR3. The genes are TRDV2 and TRDJ1, with 9 bases that match TRDD3. The CDR3 consists of 19 residues. Germline assignment: CDR1 GEAIGNYY and CDR2 EKD. In DNA, the CDR3 is TGTGCTTGTGACACCGCAGGAGGGAGACTGGGGGACCAGACCGATAAACTCATCTTT. Its translation is CACDTAGGRLGDQTDKLIF.

In this sample, this clone is medium-sized. Given a far larger clone just one base away, this is likely a sequencing read error. The chain links TRDV2 to TRDJ1, with 12 nucleotides matching TRDD3. The CDR3 is 18 residues long. Germline V CDR1 and CDR2: GEAIGNYY, EKD. V lost 3 bases and J lost 0; bases outside the gene matches: 10. CDR3: CACDFILGDTGYTDKLIF. The CDR3 DNA reads as TGTGCCTGTGACTTTATACTGGGGGATACTGGCTACACCGATAAACTCATCTTT.

This clone was found a few times. TCRdb lists the protein of a much larger clone for this DNA, which differs at residue 5, so this is likely a read error; the protein given here is translated from the DNA itself. This sequence joins TRDV1 and TRDJ1; TRDD3 matches 8 bases. The germline V gene has CDR1 TSWWSYY and CDR2 QGS. CDR3 length equals 24 residues. V gave up 5 bases and J gave up 0 bases; unmatched junction bases: 32. The CDR3 loop reads CALGKPKRFLTHLGDQAYTDKLIF. In nucleotides, the CDR3 is TGTGCTCTTGGGAAACCGAAGCGGTTCCTGACCCATCTGGGGGACCAGGCGTACACCGATAAACTCATCTTT.

Turning to this clone: The protein recorded in TCRdb matches a much larger clone and deviates from this DNA's translation at residue 8, suggesting a read error; the protein here is obtained by translating the DNA. The J gene is TRDJ3, the V gene TRDV2; 8 bases match TRDD3. The CDR3 consists of 21 residues. Trimming took 3 bases from V and 0 from J; bases not matched to a gene: 15. CDR1 is GEAIGNYY and CDR2 is EKD in the germline V gene. CDR3 loop: CACDSSDAGGTSSWDTRQMFF. The CDR3 nucleotides are TGTGCCTGTGACTCTTCGGATGCTGGGGGAACGAGCTCCTGGGACACCCGACAGATGTTTTTC.

A few counts support this clone. This DNA's translation and the protein TCRdb lists, from a much larger clone, do not match at residue 13, likely due to a read error; the protein shown is translated from the DNA. The V and J genes are TRDV2 and TRDJ2, with 7 positions matching TRDD3. This CDR3 spans 17 amino acids. In germline, CDR1 is GEAIGNYY, CDR2 EKD. CDR3 sequence (DNA): TGTGCCTGTGACACCGTGGCTCGGGATACTCTGACAGTACAACTCTTCTTT. Its translation is CACDTVARDTLTVQLFF.

Concerning this clone: It differs at one base from a far larger clone, so likely a read error. Different DNA sequences within this sample yield the same CDR3. The rearrangement links TRDV1 to TRDJ1, with 9 bases identical to TRDD3. The CDR3 length is 24 residues. Germline V gene lookup returns CDR1 TSWWSYY and CDR2 QGS. The CDR3 protein is CALGELRFLYFGVLGDQHTDKLIF. The CDR3 DNA is TGTGCTCTTGGGGAACTGAGGTTCCTCTACTTTGGAGTACTGGGGGACCAGCACACCGACAAACTCATCTTT.

This clone has only a few counts. A read error is likely here: a far larger clone is one base away. This CDR3 is also generated by other DNA sequences in the sample. CDR3 nucleotide sequence: TGTGCCTGTGACTTTATACTGGGGGATACTAGTTACACCGATAAACTCATCTTT. This encodes CACDFILGDTSYTDKLIF. J is TRDJ1 and V is TRDV2, with 12 nucleotides matching TRDD3. Germline-derived CDR1 and CDR2 are GEAIGNYY and EKD. CDR3 length: 18 amino acids. V was pared by 3 bases and J by 0 bases, with 10 bases of the junction left unmatched.

This clone was seen more than once but under ten times. The protein that TCRdb holds for this DNA derives from a much larger clone and differs from the translated DNA at residue 2, which likely indicates a read error; the protein shown here is translated from the DNA. The rearrangement uses TRDV2 and TRDJ1; 12 positions match TRDD3. Germline values: CDR1 GEAIGNYY, CDR2 EKD. This CDR3 has 18 amino acids. CDR3: CSCDFILGDTSYTDKLIF. The CDR3 DNA sequence: TGTTCCTGTGACTTTATACTGGGGGATACTAGCTACACCGATAAACTCATCTTT.

By share, this clone counts as medium-sized. This sequence is one base from a far larger clone and is likely a read error. This sample includes further DNA sequences coding for the same CDR3. The chain joins TRDV2 to TRDJ1, with 7 bases matching TRDD3. Per germline, CDR1 GEAIGNYY and CDR2 EKD. The CDR3 contains 16 residues. Trimming cost V 3 bases and J 1 base; bases outside gene matches: 10. The CDR3 nucleotides read TGTGCCTGTGACCGCTTACTGGGGAAGGGCACCGATAAACTCATCTTT. Translating gives CACDRLLGKGTDKLIF.

This clone was seen only a few times. The TCRdb record carries a much larger clone's protein, which differs from this DNA's translation at residues 7 and 9; a read error is the likely cause, and the protein listed here is the DNA translation. This chain links TRDV2 with TRDJ2; no firm D call. The CDR3 length is 17 residues. Germline CDR1 GEAIGNYY, CDR2 EKD. The ends were cut back, 0 bases at V and 3 bases at J, with 16 bases in the middle. The CDR3 spells CACDTVTRVTLTAQLFF. CDR3 nucleotides: TGTGCCTGTGACACCGTGACTCGGGTTACTCTGACAGCACAACTCTTCTTT.

This clone was counted a few times. This likely came from a read error, as a far larger clone is one base away. This specimen includes other DNA sequences encoding the same CDR3. This sequence joins TRDV2 and TRDJ2, with D hard to call. CDR1 and CDR2 (germline): GEAIGNYY, EKD. There are 15 residues in the CDR3. The CDR3 DNA is TGTGCCTGTGACGCCGTTGAATCCTTGACAGCACAACTCTTCTTC. Its translation is CACDAVESLTAQLFF.

This clone was recorded a few times. TCRdb pairs this DNA with a much larger clone's protein that differs at residue 18, likely a read error; the protein shown was translated from the DNA. The chain uses TRDV2 and TRDJ1, with TRDD3 matching 8 bases. Per germline, CDR1 GEAIGNYY and CDR2 EKD. This CDR3 is built from 19 residues. CDR3 DNA sequence: TGTGCCTGTGACACCGCAGGAGGGAGGCTGGGGGACCAGACCGATAAACTCACCTTT. Its translation is CACDTAGGRLGDQTDKLTF.

This sequence joins TRDV2 and TRDJ3; perhaps TRDD3 as D (6 bases). The CDR3 spans 16 residues. Germline CDR1 is GEAIGNYY and CDR2 is EKD. V was clipped by 1 base and J by 2 bases, with 8 bases between them. In nucleotides, the CDR3 is TGTGCCTGTGACACGCTGGGGACCTGGGACACCCGACAGATGTTTTTC. It encodes CACDTLGTWDTRQMFF.

This clone was detected only a few times. The translation of this DNA and the TCRdb protein of a much larger clone differ at residue 13, probably owing to a read error; the protein shown here is translated from the DNA. The rearrangement joins TRDV2 to TRDJ3; TRDD3 agrees at 10 bases. This CDR3 spans 19 amino acids. Looked up from germline, CDR1 is GEAIGNYY and CDR2 is EKD. The DNA of the CDR3 is TGTGCCTGTGACACTCTGGGGGATAAGGAGTCCTGGAACACCCGACAGATGTTTTTC. This sequence encodes CACDTLGDKESWNTRQMFF.

To note about this clone: A read error likely explains why the TCRdb protein, taken from a much larger clone, differs from this DNA's translation at residue 3; the protein shown is translated from the DNA. The chain couples TRDV2 to TRDJ2; D is undetermined. The CDR3 covers 15 residues. Germline CDR1 GEAIGNYY, CDR2 EKD. The CDR3 DNA reads as TGTGCCCGTGACGCCGTTGAATCCTTGACAGCACAACTCTTCTTT. Amino acid sequence: CARDAVESLTAQLFF.

This clone was seen only a few times. The protein TCRdb lists belongs to a much larger clone and differs from this DNA's translation at residue 3, which points to a read error; the protein shown is made from the DNA. The chain uses TRDV1 and TRDJ1; 8 bases map to TRDD3. This CDR3 region has 24 residues. From germline, CDR1 is TSWWSYY and CDR2 QGS. Written as DNA, the CDR3 is TGTGCTCCTGGGGAACCGAAGCGGTTCCTGACCCATCTGGGGGACCAGGCGTACACCGATAAACTCATCTTT. Its translation is CAPGEPKRFLTHLGDQAYTDKLIF.

By its share, this clone is medium-sized. Given a far larger clone just one base away, this is likely a sequencing read error. The CDR3 bases are TGTGCCTGTGGCCGCTTACTGGGGAAAGGCACCGATAAACTCATCTTT. This encodes CACGRLLGKGTDKLIF. The genes are TRDV2 and TRDJ1, with 7 bases identical to TRDD3. The germline V gene encodes CDR1 GEAIGNYY and CDR2 EKD. V gave up 5 bases and J gave up 1 base; unmatched junction bases: 12. The CDR3 contains 16 residues.

Concerning this clone: This DNA translates differently at residue 19 from the TCRdb protein, which is that of a much larger clone; a read error is likely, and the protein shown is the DNA's own translation. This specimen includes other DNA sequences encoding the same CDR3. The chain joins TRDV1 to TRDJ1; TRDD3 matches 8 bases. The V segment lost 1 base and the J segment 4 bases; nucleotides outside the gene matches: 32. Germline V gene lookup returns CDR1 TSWWSYY and CDR2 QGS. The CDR3 loop spans 24 amino acids. CDR3 bases: TGTGCTCTTGGGGAACCGAAGCGGTTCCTGACCCATCTGGGGGACCAGGCGTATATCGATAAACTCATCTTT. This codes for CALGEPKRFLTHLGDQAYIDKLIF.

This clone was seen more than once but under ten times. A single base is all that separates this from a far larger clone, so a read error is likely. At the DNA level, this CDR3 is encoded by other sequences in the same sample as well. This chain uses TRDV2 with TRDJ1, with D hard to call. From germline, CDR1 is GEAIGNYY and CDR2 EKD. This CDR3 region has 17 residues. CDR3 DNA: TGCGCCTGTGACACTTTCCATCCTTTGTGTCCGGCGAAGGGACTCATCTTT. Its protein product is CACDTFHPLCPAKGLIF.

This clone is deemed hyperexpanded. In the same sample, other DNA sequences code for this CDR3. The rearrangement links TRDV2 to TRDJ1; 12 bases are shared with TRDD3. The CDR3 loop spans 18 amino acids. V lost 3 bases, J lost 0 bases, and 10 bases stayed unmatched. From germline, CDR1 is GEAIGNYY and CDR2 EKD. The CDR3 is CACDFILGDTSYTDKLIF. CDR3 in DNA: TGTGCCTGTGACTTTATACTGGGGGATACTAGCTACACCGATAAACTCATCTTT.